What follows is one TCR beta chain and its context. V dropped 2 bases and J dropped 2; count of bases not matched to a gene: 6. This CDR3 contains 16 residues. Germline V gene data show CDR1 as SGHVS and CDR2 as FNYEAQ. These data originate in a study of cytomegalovirus exposure and HLA in healthy donors. It was with 60 Vbeta and 13 Jbeta primers that the PCR ran. Original processing methods: Counted up in a later analysis, unique TCR beta chains came to roughly 80 million, with 9.5 million to 13 million shared. The protocol was immunoSEQ multiplex PCR, while the TCRdb copy is restricted to in-frame clones and leaves out a portion. Clone size and the V and J calls come from that table; the DNA yielded D and trimming. The sample includes 100,000 to 150,000 clones, around 80% of them seen just once.

This clonotype was sampled from a female donor in good health and CMV-seronegative. Sequencing input: PBMCs. V usage is TRBV7-6 and J usage is TRBJ2-1; 7 nucleotides line up with TRBD2. Written as DNA, the CDR3 is TGTGCCAGCAGCTTATCACCGGGGGGAGCCTACAATGAGCAGTTCTTC. It yields the protein CASSLSPGGAYNEQFF.